This TCR beta chain was profiled in a study of blood T cell repertoires in COVID-19. Study as a whole: Samples of COVID-19 (acute and convalescent) were obtained from the United States, Italy and Spain. Sources were T cells, B-cell-depleted T cells, or PBMCs; the material itself was cDNA or gDNA.

The method was immunoSEQ multiplex PCR; TCRdb's version includes in-frame clones alone and lacks a portion of them. The table lists about 290,000 clones, 89% of them singletons. The CDR3 length is 16 residues. V gave up 6 bases and J gave up 3 bases; unmatched junction bases: 12. The germline CDR1 and CDR2 sequences are MNHEY and SMNVEV (reference sequence). The receptor was isolated from a woman younger than 45 with COVID-19, enrolled during active disease. The sample was peripheral blood. The chain recombines TRBV27 with TRBJ2-7, with 9 bases identical to TRBD1. The CDR3 loop reads CASSHVLGQGDYEQYF. The CDR3, as DNA: TGTGCCAGCAGCCATGTCCTGGGACAGGGCGACTACGAGCAGTACTTC.